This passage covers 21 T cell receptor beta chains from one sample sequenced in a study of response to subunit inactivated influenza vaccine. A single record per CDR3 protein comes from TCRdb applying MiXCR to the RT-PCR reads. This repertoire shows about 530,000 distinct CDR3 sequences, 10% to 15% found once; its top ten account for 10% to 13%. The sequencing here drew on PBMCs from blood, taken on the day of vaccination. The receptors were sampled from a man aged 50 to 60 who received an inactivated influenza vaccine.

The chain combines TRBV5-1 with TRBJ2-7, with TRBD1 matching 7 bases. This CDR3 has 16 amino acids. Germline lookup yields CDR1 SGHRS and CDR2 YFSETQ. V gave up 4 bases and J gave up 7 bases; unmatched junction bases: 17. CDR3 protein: CASSQTGTVGLREQYF. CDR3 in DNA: TGCGCCAGCAGCCAAACGGGGACAGTGGGGCTACGGGAGCAGTACTTC.

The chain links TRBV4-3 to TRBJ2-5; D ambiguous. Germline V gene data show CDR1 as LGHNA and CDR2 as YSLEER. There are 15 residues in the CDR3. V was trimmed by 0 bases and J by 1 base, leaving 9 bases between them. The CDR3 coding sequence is TGCGCCAGCAGCCAAGATCGCTCTCTCCAAGAGACCCAGTACTTC. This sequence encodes CASSQDRSLQETQYF.

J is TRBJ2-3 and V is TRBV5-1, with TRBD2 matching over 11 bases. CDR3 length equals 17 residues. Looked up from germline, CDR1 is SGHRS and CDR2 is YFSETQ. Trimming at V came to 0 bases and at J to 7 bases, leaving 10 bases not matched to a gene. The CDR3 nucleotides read TGCGCCAGCAGCTTGGGAAATAGCGGGGGGGCTATGAATACGCAGTATTTT. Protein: CASSLGNSGGAMNTQYF. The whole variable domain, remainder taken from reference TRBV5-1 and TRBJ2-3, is KAGVTQTPRYLIKTRGQQVTLSCSPISGHRSVSWYQQTPGQGLQFLFEYFSETQRNKGNFPGRFSGRQFSNSRSEMNVSTLELGDSALYLCASSLGNSGGAMNTQYFGPGTRLTVL.

The CDR3 sequence is CASSQHRESGANVLTF. CDR3 sequence (DNA): TGCGCCAGCAGCCAACACAGGGAGTCCGGGGCCAACGTCCTGACTTTC. The chain couples TRBV4-3 to TRBJ2-6, with D possibly being TRBD1 (6 bases). Germline lookup yields CDR1 LGHNA and CDR2 YSLEER. The length of the CDR3 is 16 residues. Trimming pared 2 bases from V and 4 bases from J, leaving 12 bases between.

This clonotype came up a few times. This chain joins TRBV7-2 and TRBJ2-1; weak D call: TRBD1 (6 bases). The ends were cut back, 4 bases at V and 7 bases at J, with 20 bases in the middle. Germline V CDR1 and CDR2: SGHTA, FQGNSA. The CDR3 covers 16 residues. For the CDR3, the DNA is TGTGCCAGCAGCTCAAACCTCGGACAGAGGGGGAATGAGCAGTTCTTC. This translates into CASSSNLGQRGNEQFF.

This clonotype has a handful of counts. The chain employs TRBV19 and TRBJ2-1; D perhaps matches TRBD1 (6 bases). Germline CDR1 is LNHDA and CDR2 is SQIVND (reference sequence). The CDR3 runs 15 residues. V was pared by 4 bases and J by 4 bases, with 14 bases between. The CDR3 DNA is TGTGCCAGTAGTAAGTTTGACAGGCGGTACAATGAGCAGTTCTTC. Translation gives CASSKFDRRYNEQFF.

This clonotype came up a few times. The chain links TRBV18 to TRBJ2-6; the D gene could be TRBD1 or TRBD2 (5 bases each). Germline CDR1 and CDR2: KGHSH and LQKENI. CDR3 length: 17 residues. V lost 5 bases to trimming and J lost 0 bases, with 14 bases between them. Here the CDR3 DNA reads TGTGCCAGCTCAACCGGGACCGTTAGCTCTGGGGCCAACGTCCTGACTTTC. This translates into CASSTGTVSSGANVLTF.

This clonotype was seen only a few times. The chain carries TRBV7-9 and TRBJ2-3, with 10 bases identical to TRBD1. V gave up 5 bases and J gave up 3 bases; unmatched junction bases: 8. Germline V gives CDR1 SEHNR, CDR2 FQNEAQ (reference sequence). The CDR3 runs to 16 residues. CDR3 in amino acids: CASSTGPGQGTDTQYF. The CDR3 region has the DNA TGTGCCAGCAGCACCGGGCCGGGACAGGGGACAGATACGCAGTATTTT.

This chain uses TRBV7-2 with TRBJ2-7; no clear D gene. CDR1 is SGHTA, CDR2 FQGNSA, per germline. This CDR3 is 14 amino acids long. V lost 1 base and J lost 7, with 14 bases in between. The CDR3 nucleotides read TGTGCCAGCAGCTTAGAAATGCAGATAGGAGAGCAGTACTTC. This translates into CASSLEMQIGEQYF.

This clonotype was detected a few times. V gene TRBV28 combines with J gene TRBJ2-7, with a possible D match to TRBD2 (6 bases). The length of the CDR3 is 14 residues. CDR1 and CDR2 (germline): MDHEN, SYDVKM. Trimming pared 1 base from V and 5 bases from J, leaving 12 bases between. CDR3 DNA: TGTGCCAGCAGTTTATCGGGGGAGGCACACGAGCAGTACTTC. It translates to CASSLSGEAHEQYF.

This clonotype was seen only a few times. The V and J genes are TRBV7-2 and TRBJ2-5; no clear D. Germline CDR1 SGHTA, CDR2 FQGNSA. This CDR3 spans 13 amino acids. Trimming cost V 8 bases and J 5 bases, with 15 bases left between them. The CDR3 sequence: CASRRLVGETQYF. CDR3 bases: TGTGCCAGCCGACGTCTAGTGGGGGAGACCCAGTACTTC.

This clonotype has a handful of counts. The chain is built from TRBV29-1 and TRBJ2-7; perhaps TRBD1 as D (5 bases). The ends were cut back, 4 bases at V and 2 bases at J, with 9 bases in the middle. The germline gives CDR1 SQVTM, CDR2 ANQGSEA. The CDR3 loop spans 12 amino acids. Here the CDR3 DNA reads TGCAGCGTTGCGCAGGGTCCCTACGAGCAGTACTTC. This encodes CSVAQGPYEQYF.

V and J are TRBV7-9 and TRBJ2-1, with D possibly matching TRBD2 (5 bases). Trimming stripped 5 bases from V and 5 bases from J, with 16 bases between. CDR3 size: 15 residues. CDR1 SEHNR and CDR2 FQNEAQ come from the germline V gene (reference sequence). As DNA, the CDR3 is TGTGCCAGCAGCCTAGTCGGGATCGCTAACAATGAGCAGTTCTTC. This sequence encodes CASSLVGIANNEQFF.

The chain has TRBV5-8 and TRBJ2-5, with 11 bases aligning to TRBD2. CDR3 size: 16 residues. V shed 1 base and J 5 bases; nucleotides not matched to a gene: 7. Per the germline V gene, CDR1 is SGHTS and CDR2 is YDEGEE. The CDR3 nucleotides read TGTGCCAGCAGCTTGTGGCTAGCGGGAGGAGTGGAGACCCAGTACTTC. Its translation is CASSLWLAGGVETQYF.

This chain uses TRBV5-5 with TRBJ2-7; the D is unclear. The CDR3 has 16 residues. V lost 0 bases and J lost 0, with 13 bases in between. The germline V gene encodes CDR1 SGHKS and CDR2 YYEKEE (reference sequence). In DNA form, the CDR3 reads TGTGCCAGCAGCTTGGCCCTGACACCCAGCTCCTACGAGCAGTACTTC. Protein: CASSLALTPSSYEQYF.

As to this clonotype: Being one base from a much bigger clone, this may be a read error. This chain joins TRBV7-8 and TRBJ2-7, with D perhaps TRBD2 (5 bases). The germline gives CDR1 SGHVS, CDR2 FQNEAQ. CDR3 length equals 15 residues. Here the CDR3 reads CASSLAVGDLYEQHF. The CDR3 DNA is TGTGCCAGCAGCTTAGCGGTCGGGGATCTCTACGAGCAGCACTTC.

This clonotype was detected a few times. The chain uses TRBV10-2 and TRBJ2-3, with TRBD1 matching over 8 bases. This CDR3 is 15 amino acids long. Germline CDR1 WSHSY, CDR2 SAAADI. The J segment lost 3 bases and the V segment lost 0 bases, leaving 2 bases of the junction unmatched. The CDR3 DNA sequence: TGCGCCAGCAGTGAGTCGGACAGGGTTACAGATACGCAGTATTTT. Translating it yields CASSESDRVTDTQYF.

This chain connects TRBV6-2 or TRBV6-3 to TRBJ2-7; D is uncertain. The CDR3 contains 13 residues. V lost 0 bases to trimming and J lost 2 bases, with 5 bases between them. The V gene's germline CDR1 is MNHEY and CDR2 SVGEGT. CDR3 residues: CASSYSMAYEQYF. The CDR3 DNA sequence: TGTGCCAGCAGTTACTCGATGGCCTACGAGCAGTACTTC.

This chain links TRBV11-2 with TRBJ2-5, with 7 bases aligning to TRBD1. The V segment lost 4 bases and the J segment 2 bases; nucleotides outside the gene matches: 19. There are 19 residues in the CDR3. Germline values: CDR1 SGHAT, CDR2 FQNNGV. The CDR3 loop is CASSWTPGQWILGQETQYF. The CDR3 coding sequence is TGTGCCAGCAGCTGGACCCCGGGACAGTGGATCCTTGGGCAAGAGACCCAGTACTTC.

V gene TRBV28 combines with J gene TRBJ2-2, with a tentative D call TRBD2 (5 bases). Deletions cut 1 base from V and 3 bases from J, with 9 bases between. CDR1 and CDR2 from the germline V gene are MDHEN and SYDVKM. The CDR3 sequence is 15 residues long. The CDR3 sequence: CASSLFTGDTGELFF. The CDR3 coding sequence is TGTGCCAGCAGTTTATTTACCGGGGACACCGGGGAGCTGTTTTTT. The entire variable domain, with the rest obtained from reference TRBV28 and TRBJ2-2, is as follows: DVKVTQSSRYLVKRTGEKVFLECVQDMDHENMFWYRQDPGLGLRLIYFSYDVKMKEKGDIPEGYSVSREKKERFSLILESASTNQTSMYLCASSLFTGDTGELFFGEGSRLTVL.

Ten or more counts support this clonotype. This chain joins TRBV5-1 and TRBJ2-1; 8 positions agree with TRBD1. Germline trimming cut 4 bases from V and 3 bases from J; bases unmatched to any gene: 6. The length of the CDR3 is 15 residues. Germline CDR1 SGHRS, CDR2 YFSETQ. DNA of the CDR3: TGCGCCAGCAGCCCGGGACAGGTTGACTACAATGAGCAGTTCTTC. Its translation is CASSPGQVDYNEQFF.